These T cell receptor beta chains were read from a single sample in a study of cytomegalovirus exposure and HLA in healthy donors. The assay was immunoSEQ multiplex PCR, and TCRdb's table has in-frame clones only and misses some. This table holds about 140,000 clones, around 65% found once. Material for sequencing was PBMCs. The receptors shown here come from a male donor in good health and CMV-seronegative. Both conserved end residues are part of each CDR3. D genes are given only for firm matches. Clone size, where shown, is once, few, many, or a class for clones that have expanded.

j_call clone_size v_call d_call cdr3_nt cdr3_aa
TRBJ1-2 once TRBV2 NA TGTGCCAACAACGACCGGGGTCTTGGAGATGGCTACACCTTC CANNDRGLGDGYTF
TRBJ1-2 few TRBV5-1 NA TGCGCCAGCAGCTATGGGGGACAACCTATTAACTATGGCTACACCTTC CASSYGGQPINYGYTF
TRBJ2-3 NA TRBV7-2 TRBD2 TGTGCCAGCAGCTCGACTAGCGGGAACACAGATACGCAGTATTTT CASSSTSGNTDTQYF
TRBJ2-3 NA TRBV7-8 NA TGTGCCAGCAGCTCGAGCGGCCCCGACACAGATACGCAGTATTTT CASSSSGPDTDTQYF
TRBJ2-1 NA TRBV7-2 NA TGTGCCAGCAGCTTAGGGCTCCCCCCGCGGGATGAGCAGTTCTTC CASSLGLPPRDEQFF
TRBJ2-3 NA TRBV30 NA TGTGCCTGGAGTGTCGGTGTGGGTAGAGGGAGAGCAGATACGCAGTATTTT CAWSVGVGRGRADTQYF
TRBJ2-3 NA TRBV5-4 TRBD1 TGTGCCAGCAGACCGGGACAGGGTGCAGATACGCAGTATTTT CASRPGQGADTQYF
TRBJ2-3 NA TRBV2 TRBD2 TGTGCCAGCAGCAGCGGACTAGCGGGGGACACAGATACGCAGTATTTT CASSSGLAGDTDTQYF
TRBJ2-5 many TRBV18 NA TGTGCCAGCTCACCTAACCAAGAGACCCAGTACTTC CASSPNQETQYF
TRBJ1-1 NA TRBV29-1 NA TGCAGCGTTGTAGGCCAGGGTGCCACTGAAGCTTTCTTT CSVVGQGATEAFF
TRBJ1-4 few TRBV7-9 TRBD1 TGTGCCAGCAGCGATCGACAGGGGGCGGGTGAAAAACTGTTTTTT CASSDRQGAGEKLFF
TRBJ2-5 NA TRBV5-4 NA TGTGCCAGCAGCTTGGGACAGCAAGAGACCCAGTACTTC CASSLGQQETQYF
TRBJ1-2 many TRBV10-3 TRBD1 TGTGCCATCAGGAACAGGGGCGAGGTTAACTATGGCTACACCTTC CAIRNRGEVNYGYTF
TRBJ1-2 NA TRBV2 NA TGTGCCAGCAGGGGAGGGATTTATGGCTACACCTTC CASRGGIYGYTF
TRBJ2-3 NA TRBV7-3 TRBD2 TGTGCCAGCAGCTTGATTAGCGGGGCGACCACAGATACGCAGTATTTT CASSLISGATTDTQYF
TRBJ1-1 NA TRBV7-8 NA TGTGCCAGCAGCCCCCTACTCACTGAAGCTTTCTTT CASSPLLTEAFF
TRBJ2-1 NA TRBV29-1 NA TGCAGCGTTGAGAGGGACAAAAACAATGAGCAGTTCTTC CSVERDKNNEQFF
TRBJ1-2 few TRBV27 TRBD1 TGTGCCAGCAGTTTATCGGGGGGACAGGGTTGGGGCTACACCTTC CASSLSGGQGWGYTF
TRBJ2-2 NA TRBV6-5 TRBD2 TGTGCCAGCAGCCTTAGCGGGGGAACCGAGCTGTTTTTT CASSLSGGTELFF
TRBJ2-4 NA TRBV28 NA TGTGCCAGCACCCTGGCCGGGTCCTCAGCCAAAAACATTCAGTACTTC CASTLAGSSAKNIQYF
TRBJ1-1 NA TRBV6-5 NA TGTGCCAGCAGTGAGACAAGGAACACTGAAGCTTTCTTT CASSETRNTEAFF
TRBJ2-1 NA TRBV5-1 NA TGCGCCAGCAGCCTCGGGACTTCTCCCCCCGATGAGCAGTTCTTC CASSLGTSPPDEQFF
TRBJ1-2 few TRBV6-5 TRBD1 TGTGCCAGCAGTGAGACAGGGGCTCATGGCTACACCTTC CASSETGAHGYTF
TRBJ2-2 once TRBV14 NA TGTGCCAGCGGACTAAACACCGGGGAGCTGTTTTTT CASGLNTGELFF
TRBJ2-3 few TRBV20-1 NA TGCAGTGCCGAAGGGGCGGATACGCAGTATTTT CSAEGADTQYF
TRBJ2-7 few TRBV5-6 NA TGTGCCAGCAGCCTCACCATCGACAGGATTGGGTCCGAGCAGTACTTC CASSLTIDRIGSEQYF